Presented here are 13 T cell receptor beta chains from one specimen sequenced in a study of beta chain features in type 1 diabetes. Of the isolated RNA, all was reverse transcribed, and so the sequenced material was expressed TCRB transcripts. Sequencing used immunoSEQ multiplex PCR; TCRdb keeps in-frame clones, though not all of them. The data show 300,000 to 400,000 clones, approximately 10% seen once. The sequenced sample consisted of naive CD4+ T cells from blood. All receptors come from a woman younger than 45 in good health.

The rearrangement uses TRBV9 and TRBJ2-2, with D perhaps matching TRBD1 (6 bases). V lost 3 bases, J lost 7 bases, and 16 bases lay in between. The CDR3 spans 15 residues. CDR1 SGDLS and CDR2 YYNGEE come from the germline V gene. The CDR3 loop reads CASSEAGERSGELFF. The CDR3 DNA reads as TGTGCCAGCAGCGAAGCAGGGGAGAGGAGCGGGGAGCTGTTTTTT.

The chain carries TRBV4-3 and TRBJ2-1, with 16 bases lining up with TRBD2. This CDR3 is built from 16 residues. The J segment lost 6 bases and the V segment lost 3 bases, leaving 2 bases of the junction unmatched. CDR1 is LGHNA and CDR2 is YSLEER in the germline V gene. The CDR3 protein is CASSQGTSGRGNEQFF. The CDR3 DNA reads TGCGCCAGCAGCCAGGGGACTAGCGGGAGGGGCAATGAGCAGTTCTTC.

The chain joins TRBV5-6 to TRBJ2-2, with 7 bases that match TRBD1. Germline lookup yields CDR1 SGHDT and CDR2 YYEEEE. This CDR3 has 14 residues. Trimming cost V 4 bases and J 4 bases; bases outside gene matches: 4. CDR3 nucleotide sequence: TGTGCCAGCAGCACGGGACAGAGCACCGGGGAGCTGTTTTTT. Residues: CASSTGQSTGELFF.

The chain links TRBV7-9 to TRBJ2-1; 7 bases are shared with TRBD1. After removal of 5 bases from V and 10 bases from J, the junction contained 11 bases not matched to a gene. The germline gives CDR1 SEHNR, CDR2 FQNEAQ (reference sequence). This CDR3 is 14 amino acids long. The DNA of the CDR3 is TGTGCCAGCAGCCTAACAACAGGGGTTGGCGAGCAGTTCTTC. It yields the protein CASSLTTGVGEQFF. The entire variable domain, with the rest obtained from reference TRBV7-9 and TRBJ2-1, is as follows: DTGVSQNPRHKITKRGQNVTFRCDPISEHNRLYWYRQTLGQGPEFLTYFQNEAQLEKSRLLSDRFSAERPKGSFSTLEIQRTEQGDSAMYLCASSLTTGVGEQFFGPGTRLTVL.

The rearrangement uses TRBV7-2 and TRBJ2-5, with TRBD2 matching 9 bases. Germline CDR1 reads SGHTA; CDR2 reads FQGNSA. Losses at the gene ends were 0 bases for V and 5 bases for J; bases not matched to a gene: 4. CDR3 length: 15 residues. CDR3 region: CASSLALAGMETQYF. For the CDR3, the DNA is TGTGCCAGCAGCTTAGCGCTAGCGGGAATGGAGACCCAGTACTTC.

The chain combines TRBV25-1 with TRBJ1-2; 8 positions agree with TRBD1. This CDR3 region has 15 residues. With V trimmed by 3 bases and J by 1 base, 4 bases remained unmatched. In germline, CDR1 is MGHDK, CDR2 SYGVNS. The CDR3 sequence is CASSDPGGVNYGYTF. DNA for the CDR3: TGTGCCAGCAGTGATCCAGGGGGCGTTAACTATGGCTACACCTTC.

This clone was seen more than once but under ten times. V usage is TRBV11-3 and J usage is TRBJ2-1; 10 nucleotides align to TRBD2. V shed 6 bases, J shed 5 bases, and the junction held 7 bases outside the gene matches. Germline V gene lookup returns CDR1 SGHNT and CDR2 YENEEA. CDR3 length equals 15 residues. The CDR3, as DNA: TGTGCCAGCAGTCCCGGGACTAGCGCTGACAATGAGCAGTTCTTC. Protein product: CASSPGTSADNEQFF.

The chain employs TRBV6-6 and TRBJ1-5; 10 positions agree with TRBD1. Trimming removed 6 bases from V and 5 bases from J; junction bases left unmatched: 10. CDR1 is MNHNY and CDR2 is SVGAGI in the germline V gene (reference sequence). This CDR3 has 16 residues. The CDR3 reads CASSNGGGQGYQPQHF. The CDR3 nucleotides are TGTGCCAGCAGCAACGGCGGGGGACAGGGGTATCAGCCCCAGCATTTT.

The chain couples TRBV28 to TRBJ2-1; TRBD2 might be the D (5 bases). Germline V gives CDR1 MDHEN, CDR2 SYDVKM. V gave up 2 bases and J gave up 9 bases, with 5 bases separating them. This CDR3 contains 11 residues. Here the CDR3 reads CASSLSGEQFF. Here the CDR3 DNA reads TGTGCCAGCAGTTTAAGCGGTGAGCAGTTCTTC.

The CDR3 sequence: CASSSGTSGSNEQFF. DNA for the CDR3: TGCGCCAGCAGCTCGGGGACTAGCGGGAGTAATGAGCAGTTCTTC. The chain combines TRBV5-1 with TRBJ2-1; 14 nucleotides line up with TRBD2. Germline loops: CDR1 SGHRS, CDR2 YFSETQ. J gave up 7 bases and V 3 bases, and 3 bases lay outside the gene matches. The CDR3 extends over 15 amino acids.

The chain is built from TRBV7-3 and TRBJ2-1; maybe TRBD1 (5 bases). CDR3 length: 14 residues. The germline V gene has CDR1 SGHTA and CDR2 FQGTGA. V lost 2 bases and J lost 11, with 16 bases in between. As DNA, the CDR3 is TGTGCCAGCAGCTTAGTTTCAGGGATTGACAAGCAGTTCTTC. Its translation: CASSLVSGIDKQFF.

The V gene is TRBV11-1, the J gene TRBJ2-3; no definite D call. This CDR3 is 16 amino acids long. Germline CDR1 is SGHAT and CDR2 is FQDESV (reference sequence). The ends were cut back, 1 base at V and 0 bases at J, with 11 bases in the middle. The CDR3: CASSLDAEPSTDTQYF. CDR3 nucleotides: TGTGCCAGCAGCTTAGATGCGGAACCTAGCACAGATACGCAGTATTTT.

This clone was seen a few times. The rearrangement uses TRBV5-1 and TRBJ1-5; D unclear. V dropped 5 bases and J dropped 5 bases, with 11 bases sitting between them. The CDR3 totals 13 residues. Germline V gives CDR1 SGHRS, CDR2 YFSETQ. Here the CDR3 DNA reads TGCGCCAGCAGTTTTGGGCCCGATCAGCCCCAGCATTTT. Its protein is CASSFGPDQPQHF.